This T cell receptor beta chain emerged from a study of blood T cells in healthy people across ages. Background on the study: When template switching was applied, about one barcoded beta molecule was captured per two T cells. Study-level results: In long-lived donors, naive CD4+ cell counts and diversity exceeded those of aged donors. Roughly linearly, TCR beta diversity per million T cells fell as age increased.

A J-beta primer mix and a sample-barcoded 5' primer were used in a second PCR of about 7 to 12 cycles. MiXCR was run by TCRdb on the 5' RACE reads, yielding one entry per CDR3 protein. Of approximately 880,000 distinct CDR3 sequences listed, approximately 49% are singletons. A note on this clonotype: Its cognate antigen is unknown.

Sample: blood. This TCR came from a man aged 25-40 years in good health.

The chain's CDR3 is CASRADYQETQYF. The CDR3 nucleotides read TGTGCCAGCAGGGCAGACTACCAAGAGACCCAGTACTTC. This rearrangement joins TRBV28 to TRBJ2-5; no reliable D call. Per germline, CDR1 MDHEN and CDR2 SYDVKM. Trimming removed 6 bases from V and 0 bases from J, with 8 bases in between. CDR3 length: 13 amino acids.